The source of this T cell receptor (beta chain) is a study of cytomegalovirus exposure and HLA in healthy donors. Study-level results: It was found in a later analysis that first-cohort TCR clusters tended to co-occur in the 130 or so validation repertoires. Rarity characterized most TCR sequences, yet some public TCRs appeared in many donors. Reportedly, cytomegalovirus status was diagnosed with high sensitivity and specificity. Cytomegalovirus-associated status was assigned to 164 TCR beta chains.

Between the trimmed V and J ends, which lost 0 bases and 7 bases, there was a span of 18 bases. The V gene's germline CDR1 is LGHNA and CDR2 YNFKEQ. The CDR3 contains 17 residues. Profiling relied on immunoSEQ multiplex PCR, and the TCRdb table lists in-frame clones only, not all of them. The sample includes about 74,000 clones, 85% to 95% seen only once; the top ten take 1.5% to 2%. As regards this clone: The antigen remains undetermined.

What was sequenced was PBMCs. The V and J genes are TRBV4-2 and TRBJ1-4; D may be TRBD1 (5 bases). This TCR was recovered from a woman aged 18-35 years in good health and CMV-seropositive. CDR3 in DNA: TGTGCCAGCAGCCAAGATAATGGAGACAGCATGAGTGAAAAACTGTTTTTT. This gives the protein CASSQDNGDSMSEKLFF.